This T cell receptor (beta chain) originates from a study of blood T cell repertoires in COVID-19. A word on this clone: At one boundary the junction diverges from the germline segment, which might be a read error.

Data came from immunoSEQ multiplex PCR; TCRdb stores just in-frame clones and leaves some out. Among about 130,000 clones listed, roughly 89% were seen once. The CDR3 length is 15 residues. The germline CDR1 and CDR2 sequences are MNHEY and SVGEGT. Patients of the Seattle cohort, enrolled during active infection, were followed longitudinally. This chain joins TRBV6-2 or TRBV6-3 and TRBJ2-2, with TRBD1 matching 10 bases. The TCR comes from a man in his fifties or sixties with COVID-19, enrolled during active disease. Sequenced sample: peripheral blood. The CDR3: CASSRDRGNTGELFF. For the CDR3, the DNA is TGTGCCAGCAGCAGGGACAGGGGCAACACAGGGGAGCTGTTTTTT.